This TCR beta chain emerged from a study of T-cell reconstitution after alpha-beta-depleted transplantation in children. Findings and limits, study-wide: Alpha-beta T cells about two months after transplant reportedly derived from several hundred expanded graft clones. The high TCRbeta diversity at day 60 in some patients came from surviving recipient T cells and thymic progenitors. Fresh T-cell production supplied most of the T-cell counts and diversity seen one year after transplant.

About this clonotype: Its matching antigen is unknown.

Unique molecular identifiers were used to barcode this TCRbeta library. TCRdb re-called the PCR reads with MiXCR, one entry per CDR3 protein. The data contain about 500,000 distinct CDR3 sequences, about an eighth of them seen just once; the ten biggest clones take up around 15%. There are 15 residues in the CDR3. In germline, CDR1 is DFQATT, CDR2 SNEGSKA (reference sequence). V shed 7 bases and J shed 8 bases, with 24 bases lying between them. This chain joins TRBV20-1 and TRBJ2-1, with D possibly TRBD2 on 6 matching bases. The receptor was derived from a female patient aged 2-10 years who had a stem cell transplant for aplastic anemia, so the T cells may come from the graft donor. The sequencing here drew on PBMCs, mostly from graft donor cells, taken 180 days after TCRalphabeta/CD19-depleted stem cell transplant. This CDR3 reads CSGGGRPGLGDEQFF. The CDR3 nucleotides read TGCAGTGGAGGAGGGAGGCCGGGACTTGGGGATGAGCAGTTCTTC.